This T cell receptor (beta chain) was retrieved from a study of blood T cell repertoires in COVID-19. Overall study: Sites in the United States, Italy and Spain provided acute and convalescent COVID-19 samples. T cells, B-cell-depleted T cells, or PBMCs provided the cDNA or gDNA that served as material.

Per the original methods: Estimated nucleated cell counts came from reference gene primer amplification. The method was immunoSEQ multiplex PCR; TCRdb's version includes in-frame clones alone and lacks a portion of them. The V and J calls and clone size were taken over from that table, and D and trimming were inferred from the DNA. The table lists about 210,000 clones, roughly 90% of them singletons. The CDR3 is made up of 14 amino acids. Germline CDR1 and CDR2: SSHAT and FNYEAQ (reference sequence). With 3 bases clipped from V and 6 bases from J, the junction kept 3 bases outside the gene matches. This TCR derives from a woman in her thirties or forties with acute or convalescent COVID-19. The V and J genes are TRBV7-7 and TRBJ2-1; 9 bases agree with TRBD2. What was sequenced was peripheral blood. This CDR3 reads CASSLGLARNEQFF. CDR3 coding DNA: TGTGCCAGCAGCTTGGGACTAGCTCGCAATGAGCAGTTCTTC.